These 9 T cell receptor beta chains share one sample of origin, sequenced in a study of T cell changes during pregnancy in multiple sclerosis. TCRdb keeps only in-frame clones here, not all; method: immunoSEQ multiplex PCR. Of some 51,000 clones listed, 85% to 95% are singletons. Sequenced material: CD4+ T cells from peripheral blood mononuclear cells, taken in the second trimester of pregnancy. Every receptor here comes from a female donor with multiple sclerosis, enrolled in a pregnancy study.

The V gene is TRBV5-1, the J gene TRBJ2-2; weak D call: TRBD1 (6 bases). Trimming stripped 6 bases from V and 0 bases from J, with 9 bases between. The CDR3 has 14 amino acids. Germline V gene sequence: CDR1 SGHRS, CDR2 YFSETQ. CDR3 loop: CASTGQTNTGELFF. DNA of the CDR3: TGCGCCAGCACCGGACAGACGAACACCGGGGAGCTGTTTTTT.

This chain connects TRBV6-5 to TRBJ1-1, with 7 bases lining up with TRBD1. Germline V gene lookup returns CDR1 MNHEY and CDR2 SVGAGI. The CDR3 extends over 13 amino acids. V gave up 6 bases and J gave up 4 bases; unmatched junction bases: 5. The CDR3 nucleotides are TGTGCCAGCAGGCGTCCAGGGGGCACTGAAGCTTTCTTT. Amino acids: CASRRPGGTEAFF.

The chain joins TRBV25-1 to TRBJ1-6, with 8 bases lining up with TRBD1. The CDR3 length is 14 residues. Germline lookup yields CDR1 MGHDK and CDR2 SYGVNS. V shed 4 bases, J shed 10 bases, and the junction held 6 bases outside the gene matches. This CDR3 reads CASSGTGLGSPLHF. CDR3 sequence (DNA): TGTGCCAGCAGTGGGACAGGGTTAGGCTCACCCCTCCACTTT.

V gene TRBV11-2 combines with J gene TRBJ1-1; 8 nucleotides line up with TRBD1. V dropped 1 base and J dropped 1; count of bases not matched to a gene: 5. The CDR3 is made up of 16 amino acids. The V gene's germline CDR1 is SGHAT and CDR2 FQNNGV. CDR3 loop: CASSLALGTGNTEAFF. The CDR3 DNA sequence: TGTGCCAGCAGCTTAGCTCTAGGGACAGGGAACACTGAAGCTTTCTTT.

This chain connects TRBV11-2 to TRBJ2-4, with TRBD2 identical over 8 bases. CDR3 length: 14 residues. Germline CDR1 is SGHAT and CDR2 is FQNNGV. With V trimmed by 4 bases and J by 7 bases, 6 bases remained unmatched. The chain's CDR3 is CASSSRLARNIQYF. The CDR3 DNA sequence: TGTGCCAGCAGCTCACGACTAGCGCGGAACATTCAGTACTTC.

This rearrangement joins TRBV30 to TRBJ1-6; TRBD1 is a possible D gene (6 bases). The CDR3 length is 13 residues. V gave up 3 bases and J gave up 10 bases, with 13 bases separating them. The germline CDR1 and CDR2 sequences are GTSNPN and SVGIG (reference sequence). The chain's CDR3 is CAWRGAGQSPLHF. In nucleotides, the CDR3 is TGTGCCTGGAGGGGGGCGGGCCAATCACCCCTCCACTTT.

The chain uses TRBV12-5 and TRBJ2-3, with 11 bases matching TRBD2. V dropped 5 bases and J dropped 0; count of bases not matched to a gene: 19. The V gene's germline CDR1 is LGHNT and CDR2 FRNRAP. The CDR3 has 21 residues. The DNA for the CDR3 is TGTGCTAGTGGTCCAAGCCCGGGACTAGCGGCGGAGGGTACAAGCACAGATACGCAGTATTTT. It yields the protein CASGPSPGLAAEGTSTDTQYF.

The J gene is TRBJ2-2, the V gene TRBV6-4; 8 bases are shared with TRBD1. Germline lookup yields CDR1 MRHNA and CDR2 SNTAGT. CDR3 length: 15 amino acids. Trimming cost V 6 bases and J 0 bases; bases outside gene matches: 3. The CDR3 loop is CASSQGQANTGELFF. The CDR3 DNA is TGTGCCAGCAGCCAGGGACAGGCGAACACCGGGGAGCTGTTTTTT.

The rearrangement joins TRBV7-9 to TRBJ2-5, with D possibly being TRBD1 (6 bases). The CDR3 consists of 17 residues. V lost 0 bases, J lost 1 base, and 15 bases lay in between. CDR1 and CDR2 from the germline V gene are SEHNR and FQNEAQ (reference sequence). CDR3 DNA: TGTGCCAGCAGCTTAGCTTTAGCAAGCAGGGGCCAAGAGACCCAGTACTTC. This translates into CASSLALASRGQETQYF.